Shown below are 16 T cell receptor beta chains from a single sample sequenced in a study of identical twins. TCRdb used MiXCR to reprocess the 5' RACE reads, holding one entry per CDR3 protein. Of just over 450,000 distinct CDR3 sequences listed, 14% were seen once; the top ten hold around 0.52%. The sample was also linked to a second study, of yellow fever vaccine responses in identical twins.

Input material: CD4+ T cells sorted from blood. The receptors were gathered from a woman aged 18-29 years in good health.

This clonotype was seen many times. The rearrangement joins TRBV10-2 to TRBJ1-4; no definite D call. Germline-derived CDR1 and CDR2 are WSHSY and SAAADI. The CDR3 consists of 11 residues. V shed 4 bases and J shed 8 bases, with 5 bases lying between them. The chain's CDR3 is CASSAGEKLFF. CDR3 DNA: TGCGCCAGCAGTGCCGGGGAAAAACTGTTTTTT.

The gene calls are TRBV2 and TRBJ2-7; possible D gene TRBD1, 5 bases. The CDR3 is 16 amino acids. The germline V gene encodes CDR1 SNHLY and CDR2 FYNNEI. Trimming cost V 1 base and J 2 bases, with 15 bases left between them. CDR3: CASSEGILGATYEQYF. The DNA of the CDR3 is TGTGCCAGCAGTGAAGGGATTCTAGGGGCCACCTACGAGCAGTACTTC.

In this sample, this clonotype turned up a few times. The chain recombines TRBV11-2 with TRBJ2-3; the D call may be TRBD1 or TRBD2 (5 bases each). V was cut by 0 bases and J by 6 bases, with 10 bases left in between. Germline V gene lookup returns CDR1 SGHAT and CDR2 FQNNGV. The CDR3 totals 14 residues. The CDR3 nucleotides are TGTGCCAGCAGCTTAGAAGTGGGGGTGGATACGCAGTATTTT. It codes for CASSLEVGVDTQYF.

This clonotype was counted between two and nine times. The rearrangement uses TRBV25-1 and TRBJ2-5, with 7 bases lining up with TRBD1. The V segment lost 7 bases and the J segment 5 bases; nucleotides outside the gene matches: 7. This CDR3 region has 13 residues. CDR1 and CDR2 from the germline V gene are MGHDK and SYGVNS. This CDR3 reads CASTPQGLETQYF. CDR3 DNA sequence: TGTGCCAGCACCCCACAGGGGTTGGAGACCCAGTACTTC.

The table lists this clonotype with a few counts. The CDR3 protein is CASSSGTYTYNEQFF. In DNA form, the CDR3 reads TGCGCCAGCAGCTCCGGGACCTACACCTACAATGAGCAGTTCTTC. The chain carries TRBV5-1 and TRBJ2-1, with D perhaps TRBD1 or TRBD2 (5 bases each). CDR1 and CDR2 from the germline V gene are SGHRS and YFSETQ. CDR3 length: 15 residues. V dropped 3 bases and J dropped 2 bases, with 12 bases sitting between them.

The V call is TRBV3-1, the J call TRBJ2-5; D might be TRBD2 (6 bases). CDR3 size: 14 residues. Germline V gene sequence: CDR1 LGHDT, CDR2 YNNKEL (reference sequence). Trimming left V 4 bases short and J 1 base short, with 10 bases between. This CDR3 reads CASSLRGTQETQYF. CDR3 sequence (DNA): TGTGCCAGCAGCCTCCGGGGGACCCAAGAGACCCAGTACTTC.

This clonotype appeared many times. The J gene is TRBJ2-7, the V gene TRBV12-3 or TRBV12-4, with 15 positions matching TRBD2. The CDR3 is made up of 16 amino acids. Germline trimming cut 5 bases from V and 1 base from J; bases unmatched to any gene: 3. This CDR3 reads CASSGTSGGLSYEQYF. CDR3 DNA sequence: TGTGCCAGCAGTGGGACTAGCGGGGGGCTATCCTACGAGCAGTACTTC.

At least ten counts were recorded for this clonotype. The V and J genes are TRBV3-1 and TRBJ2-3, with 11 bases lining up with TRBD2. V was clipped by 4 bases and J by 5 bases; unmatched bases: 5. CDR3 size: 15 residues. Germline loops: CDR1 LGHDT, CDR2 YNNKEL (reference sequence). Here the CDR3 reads CASSPTSGREDTQYF. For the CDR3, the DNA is TGTGCCAGCAGCCCTACTAGCGGGAGAGAAGATACGCAGTATTTT.

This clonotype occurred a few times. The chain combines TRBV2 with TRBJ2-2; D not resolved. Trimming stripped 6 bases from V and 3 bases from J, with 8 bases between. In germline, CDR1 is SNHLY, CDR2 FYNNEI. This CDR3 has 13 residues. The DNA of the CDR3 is TGTGCCAGCAGGGACGGCTACACCGGGGAGCTGTTTTTT. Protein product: CASRDGYTGELFF. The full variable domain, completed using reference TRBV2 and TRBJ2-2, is EPEVTQTPSHQVTQMGQEVILRCVPISNHLYFYWYRQILGQKVEFLVSFYNNEISEKSEIFDDQFSVERPDGSNFTLKIRSTKLEDSAMYFCASRDGYTGELFFGEGSRLTVL.

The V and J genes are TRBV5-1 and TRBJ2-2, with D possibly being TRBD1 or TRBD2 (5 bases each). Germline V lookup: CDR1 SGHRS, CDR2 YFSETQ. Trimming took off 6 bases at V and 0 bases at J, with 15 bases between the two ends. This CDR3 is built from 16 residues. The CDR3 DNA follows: TGCGCCAGCACCCGAGGGGTGCGGGCGAACACCGGGGAGCTGTTTTTT. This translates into CASTRGVRANTGELFF.

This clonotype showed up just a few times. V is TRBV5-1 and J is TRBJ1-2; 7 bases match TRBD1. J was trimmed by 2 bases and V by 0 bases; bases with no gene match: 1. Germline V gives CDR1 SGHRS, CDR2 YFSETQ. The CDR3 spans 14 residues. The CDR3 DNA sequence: TGCGCCAGCAGCTTGGTGACAGGGAACTATGGCTACACCTTC. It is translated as CASSLVTGNYGYTF. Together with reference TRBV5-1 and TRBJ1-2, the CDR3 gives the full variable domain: KAGVTQTPRYLIKTRGQQVTLSCSPISGHRSVSWYQQTPGQGLQFLFEYFSETQRNKGNFPGRFSGRQFSNSRSEMNVSTLELGDSALYLCASSLVTGNYGYTFGSGTRLTVV.

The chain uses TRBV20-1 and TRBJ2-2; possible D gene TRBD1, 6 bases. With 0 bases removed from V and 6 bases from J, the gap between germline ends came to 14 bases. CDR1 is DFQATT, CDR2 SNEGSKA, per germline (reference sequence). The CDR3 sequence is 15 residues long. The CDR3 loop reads CSARDLGAHAGELFF. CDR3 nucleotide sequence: TGCAGTGCTAGAGATCTGGGGGCGCACGCCGGGGAGCTGTTTTTT.

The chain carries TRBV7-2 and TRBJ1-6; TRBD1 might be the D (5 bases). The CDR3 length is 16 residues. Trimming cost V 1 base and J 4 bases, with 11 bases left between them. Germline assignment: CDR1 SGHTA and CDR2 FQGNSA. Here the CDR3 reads CASSLVGTAYNSPLHF. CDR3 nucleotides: TGTGCCAGCAGCTTAGTAGGGACGGCTTATAATTCACCCCTCCACTTT.

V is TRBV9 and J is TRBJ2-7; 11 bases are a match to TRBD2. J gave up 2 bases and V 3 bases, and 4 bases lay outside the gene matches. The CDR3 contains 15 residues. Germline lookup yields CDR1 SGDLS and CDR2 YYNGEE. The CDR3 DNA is TGTGCCAGCAGCGCGGGACTAGCGGACACCTACGAGCAGTACTTC. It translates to CASSAGLADTYEQYF.

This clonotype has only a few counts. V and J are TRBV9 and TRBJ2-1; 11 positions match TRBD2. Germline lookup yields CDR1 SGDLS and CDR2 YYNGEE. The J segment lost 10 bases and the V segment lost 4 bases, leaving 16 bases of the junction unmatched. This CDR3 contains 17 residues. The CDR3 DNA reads TGTGCCAGCAGCTCATATCGACTAGCGGGACAAGGGGTCGAGCAGTTCTTC. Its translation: CASSSYRLAGQGVEQFF. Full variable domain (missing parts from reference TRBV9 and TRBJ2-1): DSGVTQTPKHLITATGQRVTLRCSPRSGDLSVYWYQQSLDQGLQFLIQYYNGEERAKGNILERFSAQQFPDLHSELNLSSLELGDSALYFCASSSYRLAGQGVEQFFGPGTRLTVL.

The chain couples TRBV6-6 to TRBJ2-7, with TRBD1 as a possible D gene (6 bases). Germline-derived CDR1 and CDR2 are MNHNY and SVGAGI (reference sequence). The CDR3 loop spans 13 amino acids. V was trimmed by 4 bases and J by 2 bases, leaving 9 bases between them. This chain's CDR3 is CASSSDRTYEQYF. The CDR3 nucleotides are TGTGCCAGCAGTTCCGACAGGACCTACGAGCAGTACTTC.